The entry that follows covers one T cell receptor (beta chain) sequence. This specimen belongs to a study of regulatory T cells in long-lasting Graves disease. CDR1 is SGHRS and CDR2 is YFSETQ in the germline V gene. The ends were cut back, 2 bases at V and 4 bases at J, with 13 bases in the middle. The CDR3 covers 16 residues. Indicated time point: persistent/refractory GD, antithyroid drugs over 5 years with positive TRAb. Following extraction of RNA from PBMCs, that RNA was used to make the TCR library. With iRepertoire HTBI primers and Arm-PCR of CDR3 regions, TCR beta libraries were built. TCRdb independently ran MiXCR on the multiplex PCR reads; one entry per CDR3 protein. Among about 450,000 distinct CDR3 sequences, about 20% were seen once, and the ten largest hold 26%.

The J gene is TRBJ1-6, the V gene TRBV5-1, with D possibly being TRBD1 (6 bases). This receptor was taken from a female donor with Graves disease. The specimen comprised peripheral blood mononuclear cells (PBMCs), sampled when the disease was refractory, from a patient treated with antithyroid drugs. CDR3 in DNA: TGCGCCAGCAGCTTAGATGAACAGGGTTATAATTCACCCCTCCACTTT. It encodes CASSLDEQGYNSPLHF.